This T cell receptor (beta chain) appears in the sequencing data of a study of OX40 agonist ivuxolimab in advanced cancers. Some background on the complete study: The costimulatory receptor OX40 (CD134) was targeted by ivuxolimab, a fully human IgG2 agonistic monoclonal antibody. Partial responses were achieved by three dose-escalation patients, of whom one had hepatocellular carcinoma and two had cutaneous melanoma. Of the roughly 51 patients in dose escalation, 19 had hepatocellular carcinoma, approximately 15 had melanoma, 9 had renal cell carcinoma and 9 had head and neck cancer. The paper reports the monotherapy dose-escalation portion (N of about 56 patients) of the phase I ivuxolimab trial. Patients were allowed to have had prior anti-PD-1, anti-PD-L1 or anti-CTLA-4 therapy, and 40% of the dose-escalation patients had been treated with checkpoint inhibitors. Intravenous ivuxolimab was administered to patients every 2 weeks at six dose levels: 0.01, 0.1, 0.3, 1.5, 3 and 10 mg/kg. The dose-escalation cohort was almost 85% male with a mean age of about 65 years, ranging from roughly 23 to 80. Peripheral TCRbeta sequencing aimed to test whether ivuxolimab altered TCR sequence diversity and caused clonal T-cell expansion. Broader findings and caveats from the paper: In partial responders in the 0.1-3.0 mg/kg groups, normalized peripheral clonal expansion was found to be among the lowest, especially among CD8+ T cells. The antigen specificity of the peripheral T cells that underwent clonal expansion was not determined. Low levels of normalized T-cell clonal expansion were also shown by some nonresponding patients. After ivuxolimab, CD8+ T cells had more expanded clones than CD4+ T cells on average. At doses of 0.1 to 3.0 mg/kg, clonal expansion of both CD4+ and CD8+ blood T cells was observed from baseline to week 6.

To sequence the TCRbeta CDR3 region, genomic DNA was isolated from the sorted cells. The immunoSEQ Assay was used to sequence the TCRbeta CDR3 regions. Sourced from immuneACCESS, this table was stored by TCRdb with only in-frame sequences that have V and J called. A share of the clones is absent; for the studies checked, an unresolved V gene accounts for under half, and the remainder has no known explanation. The sample table holds 65,000 to 100,000 clones, of which 85% to 90% were seen once. The ten most abundant clones make up roughly 0.71% of the sample. Of note for this clone: Its antigen target is currently unknown. The record has no base qualities; no much larger clone is one base away.

The trial excluded patients who had a history of autoimmune disease or were on systemic immunosuppression. Peripheral blood for TCR sequencing was collected from all dose cohorts at baseline, on cycle 4 day 1, and on cycle 7 day 1. The samples were taken from a phase I, first-in-human, multicenter, open-label dose-escalation trial of ivuxolimab. Adults with locally advanced or metastatic melanoma, renal cell, hepatocellular, or head and neck squamous cell carcinoma were enrolled in the trial. Before TCR sequencing, CD4+ and CD8+ T cells were separately sorted from peripheral blood. From the germline V gene, CDR1 is SGHRS and CDR2 is YFSETQ. Cut back by 0 bases and 0 bases, the V and J ends lie 9 bases apart. The CDR3 runs 15 residues from the cysteine to the phenylalanine. Only the CDR3 portion is preserved as DNA: 45 bases, with reading frame beginning at the first base.

Specimen: CD4+ or CD8+ T cells sorted from blood, collected in a trial of the OX40 agonist ivuxolimab. The chain employs TRBV5-1 and TRBJ1-2; the D gene lacks a confident call. The clonotype comes from an adult with an advanced solid tumor such as melanoma, head and neck, liver or kidney cancer. The DNA is TGCGCCAGCAGCTTGGATGGGTCAGCTAACTATGGCTACACCTTC. Protein translation: CASSLDGSANYGYTF.